This T cell receptor beta chain was captured by sequencing in a study of blood T cell repertoires in COVID-19. Study-level background: Italy, Spain and the United States were the sources of the convalescent and acute COVID-19 samples. T cells, B-cell-depleted T cells, or PBMCs provided the cDNA or gDNA that served as material.

TCRdb keeps only in-frame clones here, not all; method: immunoSEQ multiplex PCR. The sample comprises hundreds of thousands of clones, about four fifths of which are singletons, and under 3.5% rests with the top ten. This CDR3 has 16 residues. The ends were cut back, 3 bases at V and 2 bases at J, with 15 bases in the middle. The germline V gene has CDR1 LNHDA and CDR2 SQIVND (reference sequence). Which cohort a participant joined came from the clinical history participants gave. In Cohort 3, a recovered donor had either two negative PCRs, clearance, or symptom resolution. The chain recombines TRBV19 with TRBJ2-3, with D maybe TRBD2 (7 bases). The receptor was isolated from a woman aged 60-75 years who had recovered from COVID-19. The specimen was PBMCs or T cells enriched from blood (not recorded which). The CDR3 here is CASSMGRGPPTDTQYF. Written as DNA, the CDR3 is TGTGCCAGTAGTATGGGGCGGGGGCCCCCCACAGATACGCAGTATTTT.